The rows below give T cell receptor beta chains drawn from one sample of a study of cytomegalovirus exposure and HLA in healthy donors. This table comes from immunoSEQ multiplex PCR, and its TCRdb copy is limited to in-frame clones, with some not included. This sample has about 200,000 clones, with about 80% found just once. Sequencing was done on a sample of PBMCs. These receptors originate from a woman aged 30 to 39 in good health and CMV-seropositive. Both conserved end residues are part of each CDR3. D genes are given only for firm matches. Clone size is not always given. Where it is, it says once, few, many or a class for expanded clones.

>14|TRBJ1-2|-|TRBV5-4|TRBD1
TGTGCCAGCAGCTCTGGCAGGGGGCCCTATGGCTACACCTTC
CASSSGRGPYGYTF
>13|TRBJ1-4|-|TRBV5-5|-
TGTGCCAGCAGCTTAAGGGGCGGTGAAAAACTGTTTTTT
CASSLRGGEKLFF
>14|TRBJ1-2|-|TRBV7-9|-
TGTGCCTTACATACGTTACGGGAATTCTATGGCTACACCTTC
CALHTLREFYGYTF
>12|TRBJ2-7|-|TRBV5-1|-
TGCGCCAGCAGCTTGGACTCTGACACCCGGTACTTC
CASSLDSDTRYF
>15|TRBJ2-5|-|TRBV6-1|TRBD2
TGTGCCAGCAGGAGACTAGCGGGGGGACGGGAGACCCAGTACTTC
CASRRLAGGRETQYF
>16|TRBJ1-2|once|TRBV7-2|-
TGTGCCAGCAGCTTAGGTGGGACACAACGGCTGGACGGCTACACCTTC
CASSLGGTQRLDGYTF
>16|TRBJ2-2|-|TRBV5-1|TRBD1
TGCGCCAGCAGCTTGGTCTGGACAGGGGGCCCCGGGGAGCTGTTTTTT
CASSLVWTGGPGELFF
>15|TRBJ2-2|-|TRBV27|TRBD2
TGTGCCAGCATAGGACTAGCGGGGAACACCGGGGAGCTGTTTTTT
CASIGLAGNTGELFF
>17|TRBJ2-7|-|TRBV5-1|-
TGCGCCAGCAGCCCTACGCCTGGACAGCCAAGCTCCTACGAGCAGTACTTC
CASSPTPGQPSSYEQYF
>13|TRBJ2-7|once|TRBV15|TRBD2
TGTGCCACCAGCAGGGCGGGAGTCAGCGAGCAGTACTTC
CATSRAGVSEQYF
>15|TRBJ2-3|-|TRBV6-5|TRBD2
TGTGCCAGCAGTTACCGGCGGGGGGTGACAGATACGCAGTATTTT
CASSYRRGVTDTQYF
>16|TRBJ1-2|once|TRBV12-5|TRBD1
TGTGCTAGTGGTTTGGTTGGGACAGTACTTTTTGGTGGCTACACCTTC
CASGLVGTVLFGGYTF
>15|TRBJ2-2|few|TRBV5-4|TRBD1
TGTGCCAGCAGCTTCGGACAGGGGAACACCGGGGAGCTGTTTTTT
CASSFGQGNTGELFF
>16|TRBJ1-5|-|TRBV27|-
TGTGCCAGCAGTCCTACGGCAATTCGGGGCAATCAGCCCCAGCATTTT
CASSPTAIRGNQPQHF
>16|TRBJ2-5|-|TRBV28|TRBD1
TGTGCCAGCAGTTTATCTGCAGGGGGATTTCAAGAGACCCAGTACTTC
CASSLSAGGFQETQYF
>14|TRBJ1-2|-|TRBV7-9|-
TGTGCCAGCAGCCCCCTAGGTCTAAACTATGGCTACACCTTC
CASSPLGLNYGYTF
>15|TRBJ1-2|-|TRBV6-6|TRBD1
TGTGCCAGCAGCAACAGGGGGGGCTCTAACTATGGCTACACCTTC
CASSNRGGSNYGYTF
>14|TRBJ1-4|-|TRBV19|-
TGTGCCAGTAGTATAACAGCCGCGAGAGAAAAACTGTTTTTT
CASSITAAREKLFF
>13|TRBJ1-1|-|TRBV7-2|-
TGTGCCAGCAGTCTTGTTCGGGACACTGAAGCTTTCTTT
CASSLVRDTEAFF
>15|TRBJ2-7|-|TRBV5-8|TRBD2
TGTGCCAGCAGCGTCGGACTAGCGGGAGTGGTCGAGCAGTACTTC
CASSVGLAGVVEQYF
>15|TRBJ2-3|-|TRBV6-5|TRBD1
TGTGCCAGCAGAGGACAGGGAACCCGCACAGATACGCAGTATTTT
CASRGQGTRTDTQYF
>18|TRBJ1-5|-|TRBV4-2|-
TGTGCCAGCAGCCCCACGGAAGGAGTCCCATATAGCAATCAGCCCCAGCATTTT
CASSPTEGVPYSNQPQHF
>15|TRBJ1-3|-|TRBV30|TRBD1
TGTGCCTGGAGCCACTCGACAGGGGGCTACAACACCATATATTTT
CAWSHSTGGYNTIYF
>16|TRBJ2-3|-|TRBV7-9|TRBD2
TGTGCCAGCAGCTTATGGATAGCGGGAAGCACAGATACGCAGTATTTT
CASSLWIAGSTDTQYF
>12|TRBJ2-1|once|TRBV2|TRBD2
TGTGCCAGCATTAGGAGCGGGGACGGACAGTTCTTC
CASIRSGDGQFF